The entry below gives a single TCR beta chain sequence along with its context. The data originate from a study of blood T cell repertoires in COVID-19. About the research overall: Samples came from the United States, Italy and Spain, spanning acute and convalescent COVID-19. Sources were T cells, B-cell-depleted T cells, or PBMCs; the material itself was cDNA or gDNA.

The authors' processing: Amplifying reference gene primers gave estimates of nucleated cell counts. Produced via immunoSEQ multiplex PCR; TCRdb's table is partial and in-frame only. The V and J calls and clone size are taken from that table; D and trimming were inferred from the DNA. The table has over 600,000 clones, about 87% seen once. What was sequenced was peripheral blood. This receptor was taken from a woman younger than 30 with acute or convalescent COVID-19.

CDR3 protein: CASSQDIGAGAYTEAFF. CDR3 sequence (DNA): TGCGCCAGCAGCCAAGATATAGGGGCAGGGGCCTACACTGAAGCTTTCTTT. J is TRBJ1-1 and V is TRBV4-3; D might be TRBD1 (6 bases). With 0 bases removed from V and 3 bases from J, the gap between germline ends came to 17 bases. Germline loops: CDR1 LGHNA, CDR2 YSLEER. The CDR3 is made up of 17 amino acids.